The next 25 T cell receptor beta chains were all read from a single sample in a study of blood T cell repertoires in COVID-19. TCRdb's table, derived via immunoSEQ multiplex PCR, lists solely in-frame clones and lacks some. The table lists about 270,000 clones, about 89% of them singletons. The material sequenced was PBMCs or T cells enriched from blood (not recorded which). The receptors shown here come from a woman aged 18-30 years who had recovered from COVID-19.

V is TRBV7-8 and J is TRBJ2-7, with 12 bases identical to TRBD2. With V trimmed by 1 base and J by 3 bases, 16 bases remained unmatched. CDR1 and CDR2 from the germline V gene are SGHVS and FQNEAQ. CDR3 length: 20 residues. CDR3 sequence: CASSLDYVTSGSLGDYEQYF. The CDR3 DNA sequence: TGTGCCAGCAGCTTAGATTATGTGACTAGCGGGAGTCTGGGCGACTACGAGCAGTACTTC. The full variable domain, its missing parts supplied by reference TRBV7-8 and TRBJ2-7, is GAGVSQSPRYKVAKRGQDVALRCDPISGHVSLFWYQQALGQGPEFLTYFQNEAQLDKSGLPSDRFFAERPEGSVSTLKIQRTQQEDSAVYLCASSLDYVTSGSLGDYEQYFGPGTRLTVT.

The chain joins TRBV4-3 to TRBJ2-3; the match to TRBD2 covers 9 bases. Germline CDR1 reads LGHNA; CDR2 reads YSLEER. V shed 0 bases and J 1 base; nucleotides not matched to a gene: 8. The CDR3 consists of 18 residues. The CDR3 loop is CASSQEISSSGGTDTQYF. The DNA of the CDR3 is TGCGCCAGCAGCCAAGAGATATCTTCTAGCGGGGGCACAGATACGCAGTATTTT.

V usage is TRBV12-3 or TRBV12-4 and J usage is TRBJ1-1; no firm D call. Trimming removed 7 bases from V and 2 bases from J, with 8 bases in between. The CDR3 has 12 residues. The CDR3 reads CASNTDNTEAFF. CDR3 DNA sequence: TGTGCCAGCAACACCGATAACACTGAAGCTTTCTTT.

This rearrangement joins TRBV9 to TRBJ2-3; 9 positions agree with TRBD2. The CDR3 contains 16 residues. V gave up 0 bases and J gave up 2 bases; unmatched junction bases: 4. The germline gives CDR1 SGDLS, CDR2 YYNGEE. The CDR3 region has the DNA TGTGCCAGCAGCGTAGGAGCGGGGGGTTTCACAGATACGCAGTATTTT. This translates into CASSVGAGGFTDTQYF. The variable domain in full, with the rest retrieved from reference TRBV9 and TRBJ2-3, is DSGVTQTPKHLITATGQRVTLRCSPRSGDLSVYWYQQSLDQGLQFLIQYYNGEERAKGNILERFSAQQFPDLHSELNLSSLELGDSALYFCASSVGAGGFTDTQYFGPGTRLTVL.

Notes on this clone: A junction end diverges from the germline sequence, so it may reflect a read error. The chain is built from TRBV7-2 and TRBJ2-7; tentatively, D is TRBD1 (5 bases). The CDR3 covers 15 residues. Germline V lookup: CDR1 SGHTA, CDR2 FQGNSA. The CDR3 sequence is CARSLRRQTVREQYF. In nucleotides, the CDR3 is TGTGCCAGGAGCTTGAGGCGCCAGACAGTTAGGGAGCAGTACTTC.

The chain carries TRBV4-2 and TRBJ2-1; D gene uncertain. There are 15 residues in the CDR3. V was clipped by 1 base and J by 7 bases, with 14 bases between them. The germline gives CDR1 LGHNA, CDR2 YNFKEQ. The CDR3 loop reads CASSQGDWPGNEQFF. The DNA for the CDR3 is TGTGCCAGCAGCCAAGGAGATTGGCCCGGGAATGAGCAGTTCTTC.

CDR3 region: CASTPLLVYEQYF. CDR3 DNA: TGTGCCAGCACCCCTCTACTAGTGTACGAGCAGTACTTC. The chain links TRBV11-2 to TRBJ2-7; D is perhaps TRBD2 (5 bases). Germline CDR1 is SGHAT and CDR2 is FQNNGV. Trimming took off 7 bases at V and 4 bases at J, with 14 bases between the two ends. The length of the CDR3 is 13 residues. Supplemented by reference TRBV11-2 and TRBJ2-7, the full variable domain reads EAGVAQSPRYKIIEKRQSVAFWCNPISGHATLYWYQQILGQGPKLLIQFQNNGVVDDSQLPKDRFSAERLKGVDSTLKIQPAKLEDSAVYLCASTPLLVYEQYFGPGTRLTVT.

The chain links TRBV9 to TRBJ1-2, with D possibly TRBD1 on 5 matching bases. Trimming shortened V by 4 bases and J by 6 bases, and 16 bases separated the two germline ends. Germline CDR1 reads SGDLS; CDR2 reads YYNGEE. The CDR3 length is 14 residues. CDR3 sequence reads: CASSPDWGANGYTF. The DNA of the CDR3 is TGTGCCAGCAGCCCCGATTGGGGCGCAAATGGCTACACCTTC.

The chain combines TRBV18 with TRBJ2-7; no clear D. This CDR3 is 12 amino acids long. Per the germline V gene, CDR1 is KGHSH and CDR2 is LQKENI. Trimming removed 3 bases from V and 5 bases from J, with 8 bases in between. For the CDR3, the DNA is TGTGCCAGCTCACCCGCTAGAGACGAGCAGTACTTC. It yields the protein CASSPARDEQYF.

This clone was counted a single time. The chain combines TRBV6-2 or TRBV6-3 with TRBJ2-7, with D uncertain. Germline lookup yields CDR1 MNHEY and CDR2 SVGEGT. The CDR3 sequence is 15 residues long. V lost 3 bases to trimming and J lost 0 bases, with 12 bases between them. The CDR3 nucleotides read TGTGCCAGCAGTTATGGCCAAGCGAGCTCCTACGAGCAGTACTTC. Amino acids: CASSYGQASSYEQYF.

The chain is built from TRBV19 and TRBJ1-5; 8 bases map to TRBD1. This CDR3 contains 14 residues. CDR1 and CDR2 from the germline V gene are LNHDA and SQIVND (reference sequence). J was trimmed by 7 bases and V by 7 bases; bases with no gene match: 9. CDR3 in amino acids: CASKHRGSEQPQHF. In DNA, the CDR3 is TGTGCCAGTAAGCACAGGGGGTCGGAGCAGCCCCAGCATTTT.

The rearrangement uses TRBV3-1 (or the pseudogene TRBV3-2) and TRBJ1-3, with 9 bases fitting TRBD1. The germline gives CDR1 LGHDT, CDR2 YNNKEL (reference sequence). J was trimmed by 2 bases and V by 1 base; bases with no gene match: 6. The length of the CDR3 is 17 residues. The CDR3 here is CASSQGFGQGTGNTIYF. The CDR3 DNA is TGTGCCAGCAGCCAAGGCTTCGGACAGGGGACTGGAAACACCATATATTTT.

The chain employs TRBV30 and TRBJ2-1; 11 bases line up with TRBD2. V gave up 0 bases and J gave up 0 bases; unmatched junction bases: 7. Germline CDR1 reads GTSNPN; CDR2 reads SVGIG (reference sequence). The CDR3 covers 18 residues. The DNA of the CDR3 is TGTGCCTGGAGTGTACGACTAGCGGGGCGCCGCTCCTACAATGAGCAGTTCTTC. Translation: CAWSVRLAGRRSYNEQFF. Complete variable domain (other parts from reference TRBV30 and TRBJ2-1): SQTIHQWPATLVQPVGSPLSLECTVEGTSNPNLYWYRQAAGRGLQLLFYSVGIGQISSEVPQNLSASRPQDRQFILSSKKLLLSDSGFYLCAWSVRLAGRRSYNEQFFGPGTRLTVL.

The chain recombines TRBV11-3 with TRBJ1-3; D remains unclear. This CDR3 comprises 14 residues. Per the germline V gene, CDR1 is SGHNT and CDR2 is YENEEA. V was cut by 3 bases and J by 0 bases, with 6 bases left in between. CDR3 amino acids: CASSFTPSGNTIYF. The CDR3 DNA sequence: TGTGCCAGCAGCTTTACACCCTCTGGAAACACCATATATTTT.

The CDR3 here is CAISALAEANTDTQYF. CDR3 DNA: TGTGCCATCAGTGCACTAGCGGAAGCTAACACAGATACGCAGTATTTT. The chain links TRBV10-3 to TRBJ2-3, with TRBD2 matching over 8 bases. Unmatched junction bases numbered 8, after V lost 4 bases and J lost 2 bases. Germline V gives CDR1 ENHRY, CDR2 SYGVKD. The CDR3 is made up of 16 amino acids.

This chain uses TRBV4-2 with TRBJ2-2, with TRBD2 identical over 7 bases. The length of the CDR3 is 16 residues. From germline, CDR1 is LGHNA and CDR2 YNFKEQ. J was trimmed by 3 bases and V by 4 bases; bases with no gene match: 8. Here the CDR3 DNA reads TGTGCCAGCAGCCCCGGACTAGGACGGGACACCGGGGAGCTGTTTTTT. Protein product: CASSPGLGRDTGELFF.

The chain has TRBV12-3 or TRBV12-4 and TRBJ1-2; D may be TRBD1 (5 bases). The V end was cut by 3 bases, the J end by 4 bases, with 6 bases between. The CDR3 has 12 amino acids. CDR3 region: CASSLTAYGYTF. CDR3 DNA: TGTGCCAGCAGTTTGACAGCCTATGGCTACACCTTC.

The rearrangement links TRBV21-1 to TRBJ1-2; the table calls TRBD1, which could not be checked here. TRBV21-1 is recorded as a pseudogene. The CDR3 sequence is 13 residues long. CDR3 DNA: TGTGCCAGCAATGACAGGGGGGGCTATGGCTACACCTTC. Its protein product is CASNDRGGYGYTF.

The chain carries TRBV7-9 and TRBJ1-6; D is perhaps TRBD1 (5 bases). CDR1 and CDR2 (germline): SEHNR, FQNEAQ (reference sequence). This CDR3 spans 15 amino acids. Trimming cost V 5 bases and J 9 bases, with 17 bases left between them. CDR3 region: CASSPLGGEGSPLHF. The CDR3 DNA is TGTGCCAGCAGCCCCTTGGGGGGGGAAGGTTCACCCCTCCACTTT.

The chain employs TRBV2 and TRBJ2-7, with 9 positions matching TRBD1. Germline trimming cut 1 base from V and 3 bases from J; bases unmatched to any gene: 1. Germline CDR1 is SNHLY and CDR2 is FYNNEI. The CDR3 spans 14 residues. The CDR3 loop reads CASSEGTGDYEQYF. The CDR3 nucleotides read TGTGCCAGCAGTGAAGGGACAGGGGACTACGAGCAGTACTTC.

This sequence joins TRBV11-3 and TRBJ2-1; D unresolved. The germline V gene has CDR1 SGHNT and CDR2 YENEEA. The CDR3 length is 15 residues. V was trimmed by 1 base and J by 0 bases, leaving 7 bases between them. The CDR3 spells CASSLVSRSYNEQFF. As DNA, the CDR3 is TGTGCCAGCAGCTTAGTAAGCCGCTCCTACAATGAGCAGTTCTTC.

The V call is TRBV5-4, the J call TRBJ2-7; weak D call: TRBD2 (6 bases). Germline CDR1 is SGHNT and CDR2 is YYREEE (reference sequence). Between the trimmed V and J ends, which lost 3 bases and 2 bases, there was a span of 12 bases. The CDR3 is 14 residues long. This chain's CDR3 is CASSSRTNPYEQYF. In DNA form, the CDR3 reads TGTGCCAGCAGCTCCAGGACTAACCCCTACGAGCAGTACTTC.

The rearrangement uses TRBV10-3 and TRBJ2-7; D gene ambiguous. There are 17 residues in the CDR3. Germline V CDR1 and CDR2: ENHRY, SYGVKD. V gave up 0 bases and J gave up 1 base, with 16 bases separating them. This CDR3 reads CAISESKTRTASYEQYF. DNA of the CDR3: TGTGCCATCAGTGAGTCGAAGACCAGAACAGCTTCCTACGAGCAGTACTTC.

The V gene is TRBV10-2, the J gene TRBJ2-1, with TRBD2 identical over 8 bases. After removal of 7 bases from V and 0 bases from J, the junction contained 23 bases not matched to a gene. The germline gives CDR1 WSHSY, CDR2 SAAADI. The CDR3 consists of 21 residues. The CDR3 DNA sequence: TGCGCCAGCACCACTCACGGGGGACTAGGTTACCAAAAGAGCTCCTACAATGAGCAGTTCTTC. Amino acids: CASTTHGGLGYQKSSYNEQFF.

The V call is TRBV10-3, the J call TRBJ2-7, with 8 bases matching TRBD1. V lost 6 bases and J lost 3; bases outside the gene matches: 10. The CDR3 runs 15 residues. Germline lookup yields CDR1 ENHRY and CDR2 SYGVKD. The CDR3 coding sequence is TGTGCCATCAGCGGGACAGGCGGATTGAGCTACGAGCAGTACTTC. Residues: CAISGTGGLSYEQYF.